Below are 5 T cell receptor beta chains sequenced from a single sample in a study of PD-1 blockade in mismatch repair-deficient tumors. Some clones are missing from TCRdb's copy, which holds only in-frame ones; the method was immunoSEQ multiplex PCR. In the table there are more than 15,000 clones, about four fifths of which are singletons. The sample was PBMCs, taken before pembrolizumab treatment. The receptors stem from an adult with mismatch repair-deficient cancer.

The chain is built from TRBV7-2 and TRBJ2-5; D not resolved. Trimming cost V 7 bases and J 5 bases, with 14 bases left between them. CDR1 SGHTA and CDR2 FQGNSA come from the germline V gene. The CDR3 contains 13 residues. The DNA of the CDR3 is TGTGCCAGCACCCTATACTTGCGGGAGACCCAGTACTTC. Translating gives CASTLYLRETQYF.

V usage is TRBV4-3 and J usage is TRBJ2-1, with a weak D call TRBD2 (5 bases). The germline CDR1 and CDR2 sequences are LGHNA and YSLEER. The CDR3 is made up of 14 amino acids. Trimming removed 1 base from V and 10 bases from J, with 14 bases in between. In nucleotides, the CDR3 is TGCGCCAGCAGCCAAGGGGTGCTGGGCGGGGAGCAGTTCTTC. Its translation is CASSQGVLGGEQFF.

V is TRBV6-1 and J is TRBJ2-3, with D maybe TRBD1 (5 bases). The ends were cut back, 7 bases at V and 2 bases at J, with 10 bases in the middle. The CDR3 is 13 amino acids. Germline CDR1 MNHNS, CDR2 SASEGT. CDR3 sequence: CASNGQNTDTQYF. In DNA form, the CDR3 reads TGTGCCAGCAATGGACAAAACACAGATACGCAGTATTTT.

The genes are TRBV29-1 and TRBJ1-1; no firm D call. The germline V and J ends were trimmed by 2 bases and 2 bases, with 9 bases remaining between them. Germline CDR1 reads SQVTM; CDR2 reads ANQGSEA. This CDR3 has 13 residues. The CDR3 reads CSVELADNTEAFF. DNA of the CDR3: TGCAGCGTTGAACTTGCGGACAACACTGAAGCTTTCTTT. Supplemented by reference TRBV29-1 and TRBJ1-1, the full variable domain reads SAVISQKPSRDICQRGTSLTIQCQVDSQVTMMFWYRQQPGQSLTLIATANQGSEATYESGFVIDKFPISRPNLTFSTLTVSNMSPEDSSIYLCSVELADNTEAFFGQGTRLTVV.

In this sample, this clone turned up a few times. This chain uses TRBV19 with TRBJ1-5; 9 bases align to TRBD1. With V trimmed by 7 bases and J by 7 bases, 8 bases remained unmatched. Looked up from germline, CDR1 is LNHDA and CDR2 is SQIVND (reference sequence). This CDR3 spans 14 amino acids. The DNA of the CDR3 is TGTGCCAGTACTCCGGGACAGGGACTGCAGCCCCAGCATTTT. It specifies CASTPGQGLQPQHF.